A selection of T cell receptor beta chains follows, all from one sample in a study of beta chain features in type 1 diabetes. Generated by immunoSEQ multiplex PCR, the TCRdb table keeps only in-frame clones and is missing some. Among about 280,000 clones listed, approximately 16% were seen once. What was sequenced was naive CD4+ T cells from blood. These receptors were obtained from a man between 18 and 35 years old with type 1 diabetes. CDR3s include the opening cysteine and the closing phenylalanine or tryptophan. Each record gives: V gene, clone size, J gene, D gene, CDR3 DNA, CDR3 protein. A D gene is named only where the DNA matches it firmly. The size entry is marked missing in some rows and otherwise reads once, few, many or a size class.

V: TRBV4-1; size: few; J: TRBJ2-5; D: TRBD1; DNA: TGCGCCAGCAGCGCGGGACAGGGTGGGCAAGAGACCCAGTACTTC; CDR3: CASSAGQGGQETQYF
V: TRBV5-1; size: few; J: TRBJ2-1; D: TRBD2; DNA: TGCGCCAGCAGTTTCGGGCTAGCGGATTACAATGAGCAGTTCTTC; CDR3: CASSFGLADYNEQFF
V: TRBV29-1; size: NA; J: TRBJ2-7; D: NA; DNA: TGCAGCGTCTTGGCATTGCCCTACGAGCAGTACTTC; CDR3: CSVLALPYEQYF
V: TRBV28; size: few; J: TRBJ1-2; D: NA; DNA: TGTGCCAGCAGTTTGAGGGATAACTATGGCTACACCTTC; CDR3: CASSLRDNYGYTF
V: TRBV5-1; size: NA; J: TRBJ2-1; D: TRBD2; DNA: TGCGCCAGCAGCCGCCGACTAGCGGGAGACAATGAGCAGTTCTTC; CDR3: CASSRRLAGDNEQFF
V: TRBV18; size: NA; J: TRBJ2-7; D: TRBD2; DNA: TGTGCCAGCTCCGTTGGGACTAGTAGTATATACGAGCAGTACTTC; CDR3: CASSVGTSSIYEQYF
V: TRBV29-1; size: few; J: TRBJ1-1; D: NA; DNA: TGCAGCGTTGAAGGGCTGATGAACACTGAAGCTTTCTTT; CDR3: CSVEGLMNTEAFF
V: TRBV19; size: NA; J: TRBJ1-6; D: NA; DNA: TGTGCCAGTAGTCCCCCCGGGGGCTATAATTCACCCCTCCACTTT; CDR3: CASSPPGGYNSPLHF
V: TRBV6-5; size: once; J: TRBJ2-7; D: TRBD1; DNA: TGTGCCAGCAGTTACGTAAGGTCAGGACAGGGCTACGAGCAGTACTTC; CDR3: CASSYVRSGQGYEQYF
V: TRBV5-1; size: NA; J: TRBJ2-5; D: NA; DNA: TGCGCCAGCAAAGCCCAAGAGACCCAGTACTTC; CDR3: CASKAQETQYF
V: TRBV13; size: few; J: TRBJ2-7; D: TRBD1; DNA: TGTGCCAGCAGCTTTGGCAGGGGGCGATACGAGCAGTACTTC; CDR3: CASSFGRGRYEQYF
V: TRBV30; size: once; J: TRBJ2-7; D: NA; DNA: TGTGCCTGGACCGAACATCCCGTCTACGAGCAGTACTTC; CDR3: CAWTEHPVYEQYF
V: TRBV7-9; size: few; J: TRBJ2-5; D: NA; DNA: TGTGCCAGCAGCCGTCGTGGACATCCCGAGACCCAGTACTTC; CDR3: CASSRRGHPETQYF
V: TRBV28; size: NA; J: TRBJ2-5; D: TRBD2; DNA: TGTGCCAGCAGTTCACTAGCGGGGGGTGGGGAGACCCAGTACTTC; CDR3: CASSSLAGGGETQYF
V: TRBV7-9; size: few; J: TRBJ2-1; D: TRBD2; DNA: TGTGCCAGCAGCCCTGGACTAGTTTGGACGAATGAGCAGTTCTTC; CDR3: CASSPGLVWTNEQFF
V: TRBV5-4; size: few; J: TRBJ1-4; D: TRBD1; DNA: TGTGCCAGCAGCCGGACAGGGGGCAACGGAAAACTGTTTTTT; CDR3: CASSRTGGNGKLFF
V: TRBV5-6; size: NA; J: TRBJ2-5; D: NA; DNA: TGTGCCAGCAGCTTCTCTTCACGGGGGACCCAGTACTTC; CDR3: CASSFSSRGTQYF
V: TRBV5-1; size: once; J: TRBJ2-5; D: TRBD2; DNA: TGCGCCAGCAGCTTCAGGACTAGCGGGAGGGAAGAGACCCAGTACTTC; CDR3: CASSFRTSGREETQYF
V: TRBV25-1; size: few; J: TRBJ1-2; D: NA; DNA: TGTGCCAGCTCTCGGGGGAACAACGGCTACACCTTC; CDR3: CASSRGNNGYTF
V: TRBV5-4; size: NA; J: TRBJ2-1; D: TRBD2; DNA: TGTGCCAGCAGCTCACTAGCGTTATCCTACAATGAGCAGTTCTTC; CDR3: CASSSLALSYNEQFF
V: TRBV15; size: few; J: TRBJ2-1; D: TRBD1; DNA: TGTGCCACCAGCAGAGATCTCCCTGGGACAGGGAGCAATGAGCAGTTCTTC; CDR3: CATSRDLPGTGSNEQFF
V: TRBV19; size: few; J: TRBJ1-2; D: TRBD1; DNA: TGTGCCACCTGGGACAGGGGGTATGGCTACACCTTC; CDR3: CATWDRGYGYTF
V: TRBV5-4; size: NA; J: TRBJ2-7; D: NA; DNA: TGTGCCAGCAGCTACAGGGATCGGTTCTACGAGCAGTACTTC; CDR3: CASSYRDRFYEQYF
V: TRBV6-6; size: few; J: TRBJ2-7; D: TRBD1; DNA: TGTGCCAGCAGCTATACAGGGGGCCCCTACGAGCAGTACTTC; CDR3: CASSYTGGPYEQYF
V: TRBV7-9; size: NA; J: TRBJ1-2; D: NA; DNA: TGTGCCAGCAGCTTAGTTGGAGGACTTAACTATGGCTACACCTTC; CDR3: CASSLVGGLNYGYTF
V: TRBV11-2; size: few; J: TRBJ1-1; D: NA; DNA: TGTGCCAGCAGCCGACAGATAAACACTGAAGCTTTCTTT; CDR3: CASSRQINTEAFF
V: TRBV12-5; size: few; J: TRBJ2-1; D: NA; DNA: TGTGCTAGTGGTTTGGACAACAATGAGCAGTTCTTC; CDR3: CASGLDNNEQFF
V: TRBV28; size: few; J: TRBJ1-1; D: NA; DNA: TGTGCCAGCAGTCCGGGAATCCAAGCTTTCTTT; CDR3: CASSPGIQAFF
V: TRBV5-1; size: NA; J: TRBJ2-5; D: NA; DNA: TGCGCCAGCAGCTTGCAGGGCAGCCAAGAGACCCAGTACTTC; CDR3: CASSLQGSQETQYF
V: TRBV30; size: few; J: TRBJ2-2; D: TRBD1; DNA: TGTGCCTGGAGGGTACAGGGGAGAACCGGGGAGCTGTTTTTT; CDR3: CAWRVQGRTGELFF
V: TRBV5-4; size: NA; J: TRBJ1-2; D: NA; DNA: TGTGCCAGCAGCTTGGGTCTTAACTATGGCTACACCTTC; CDR3: CASSLGLNYGYTF
V: TRBV28; size: NA; J: TRBJ2-3; D: TRBD1; DNA: TGTGCCAGCAGTTCCCACGGACAGGCTTGGGGCCCAGATACGCAGTATTTT; CDR3: CASSSHGQAWGPDTQYF
V: TRBV7-2; size: NA; J: TRBJ1-1; D: TRBD1; DNA: TGTGCCAGCAGCCCTGACAGGGCCTACACTGAAGCTTTCTTT; CDR3: CASSPDRAYTEAFF